The rows below give T cell receptor beta chains drawn from one sample of a study of T-cell reconstitution after alpha-beta-depleted transplantation in children. TCRdb independently ran MiXCR on the PCR reads; one entry per CDR3 protein. This table holds 90,000 to 100,000 distinct CDR3 sequences, 20% to 30% found once. The sample consisted of PBMCs, taken before TCRalphabeta/CD19-depleted stem cell transplant. The receptors derive from a boy younger than 10 with acute lymphoblastic leukemia, due to receive a stem cell transplant. CDR3s include the opening cysteine and the closing phenylalanine or tryptophan. Clone size is not always given. Where it is, it says once, few, many or a class for expanded clones.

CDR3 protein: CASGGLYTEAFF
J gene: TRBJ1-1
V gene: TRBV6-5
clone size: NA

CDR3 protein: CASSPIGLQETQYF
J gene: TRBJ2-5
V gene: TRBV27
clone size: NA

CDR3 protein: CATSATTTGELFF
J gene: TRBJ2-2
V gene: TRBV24-1
clone size: NA

CDR3 protein: CASSLASSGSPHEQYF
J gene: TRBJ2-7
V gene: TRBV7-9
clone size: few

CDR3 protein: CASTREGLNEKLFF
J gene: TRBJ1-4
V gene: TRBV4-1
clone size: few

CDR3 protein: CASSYTGGNTGELFF
J gene: TRBJ2-2
V gene: TRBV6-5
clone size: NA

CDR3 protein: CASSPGGGSFRNEQFF
J gene: TRBJ2-1
V gene: TRBV5-1
clone size: NA

CDR3 protein: CASSSRTQETQYF
J gene: TRBJ2-5
V gene: TRBV7-2
clone size: few

CDR3 protein: CASSSRLARDEQYF
J gene: TRBJ2-7
V gene: TRBV11-3
clone size: NA

CDR3 protein: CASSQDTGTDEAFF
J gene: TRBJ1-1
V gene: TRBV4-3
clone size: many

CDR3 protein: CSVAQGQPLGETQYF
J gene: TRBJ2-5
V gene: TRBV29-1
clone size: NA

CDR3 protein: CASSLRQGGTEAFF
J gene: TRBJ1-1
V gene: TRBV5-1
clone size: NA

CDR3 protein: CSARGRRGLYEQYF
J gene: TRBJ2-7
V gene: TRBV20-1
clone size: NA

CDR3 protein: CASSLVGLAGGETQYF
J gene: TRBJ2-5
V gene: TRBV11-2
clone size: NA

CDR3 protein: CASTKQDYSYEQYF
J gene: TRBJ2-7
V gene: TRBV28
clone size: NA